This T cell receptor beta chain was documented in a study of chemoradiotherapy in HPV16-positive cancers (dated by TCRdb to between 2022 and 2023). Regarding the research as a whole: Candidate HPV-specific T-cell clones and common TCR motifs were defined through functional T-cell assays on cells from a couple of HPV16-positive patients. The candidate HPV-specific TCRs and motifs were subsequently tracked in TCR repertoires obtained from roughly 78 patients with HPV-related cancers. Whether T-cell immunity against the HPV oncoproteins E6 and E7 changes during chemoradiotherapy and whether survival is affected by this immunity were examined in the study.

Repertoires were sampled repeatedly over the course of chemoradiotherapy, so clonal expansion could be followed in the tumor microenvironment. Details on this clone: There is no known antigen for this receptor. The input lacks base qualities; no much larger clone sits a single base away.

General findings and caveats noted by the study authors: The functional definition of HPV-specific T cells came from only a couple of HPV16-positive patients, and the survival association was reported for HPV16-positive patients. Expansion of candidate HPV-specific clones and E7-related TCR motifs was observed in the tumor microenvironment during treatment, whereas no such expansion was observed for non-HPV-specific T cells. Improved recurrence-free survival in HPV16-positive patients was associated with expansion of HPV-responsive T cells during chemoradiotherapy.

The library was generated by the immunoSEQ multiplex PCR assay. Not all clones reach the TCRdb copy of this immuneACCESS table, which keeps in-frame sequences only. Checked studies attribute under half of the gap to unresolved V genes and leave the rest unexplained. This sample has thousands of clones in its table, and about 70% of those were observed once. Approximately 5% of the sample is taken by the ten largest. The sample in question was tumor tissue, obtained from a patient who underwent chemoradiotherapy. This TCR was sampled from a human donor with HPV-associated anogenital cancer.

CDR3 reads: CASSLNDRGGCTF. The base sequence is TGTGCCAGCAGTTTAAACGACAGGGGAGGATGCACCTTC. The chain links TRBV27 with TRBJ1-2, and TRBD1 aligns with 8 junction nucleotides. CDR1 is given as MNHEY and CDR2 as SMNVEV, both from the germline V gene (reference sequence). Trimming accounts for 2 bases at V and 13 bases at J, while the number of junction bases matched to no gene is 9. The CDR3 goes from the cysteine to the phenylalanine over 13 residues. The sequence is cut down to CDR3 DNA, 39 bases in frame from base 1.